The 8 T cell receptor beta chains below come from one sample, sequenced in a study of T cell changes during pregnancy in multiple sclerosis (dated by TCRdb to the late 2010s). Preparation of the library involved the immunoSEQ multiplex PCR assay. TCRdb's version of the immuneACCESS table is confined to in-frame rearrangements and falls short of the full clone set. An unresolved V gene accounts for under half of the shortfall where checked; the remainder is of unknown origin. In this sample the table shows 70,000 or so clones, over 90% of which occur a single time. The top ten constitute over 0.25% of the sample. The specimen was CD4+ T cells from peripheral blood mononuclear cells, collected after pregnancy. The receptors shown here come from a female donor with multiple sclerosis, enrolled in a pregnancy study.

This chain joins TRBV5-1 and TRBJ2-1; 7 positions agree with TRBD2. The CDR3 is 15 residues long. V was pared by 1 base and J by 4 bases, with 5 bases of the junction left unmatched. Germline CDR1 reads SGHRS; CDR2 reads YFSETQ. The CDR3 coding sequence is TGCGCCAGCAGCTTGACGGGGGGTTTGTACAATGAGCAGTTCTTC. The encoded protein is CASSLTGGLYNEQFF. The full variable domain, completed using reference TRBV5-1 and TRBJ2-1, is KAGVTQTPRYLIKTRGQQVTLSCSPISGHRSVSWYQQTPGQGLQFLFEYFSETQRNKGNFPGRFSGRQFSNSRSEMNVSTLELGDSALYLCASSLTGGLYNEQFFGPGTRLTVL.

V gene TRBV4-2 combines with J gene TRBJ2-3; 10 nucleotides agree with TRBD2. The CDR3 runs 18 residues. The germline gives CDR1 LGHNA, CDR2 YNFKEQ. V lost 0 bases, J lost 6 bases, and 12 bases stayed unmatched. CDR3 coding DNA: TGTGCCAGCAGCCAAGATCCCCTCCCTAGCGGGAGACATGATACGCAGTATTTT. It specifies CASSQDPLPSGRHDTQYF.

The V call is TRBV5-1, the J call TRBJ2-3; D possibly corresponds to TRBD1 (6 bases). This CDR3 has 15 residues. Germline assignment: CDR1 SGHRS and CDR2 YFSETQ. Trimming cost V 3 bases and J 0 bases, with 11 bases left between them. The CDR3: CASSSTGESTDTQYF. The CDR3 bases are TGCGCCAGCAGCTCGACAGGAGAGAGCACAGATACGCAGTATTTT.

The chain recombines TRBV7-2 with TRBJ1-6; D possibly corresponds to TRBD1 (5 bases). The CDR3 is made up of 14 amino acids. Germline assignment: CDR1 SGHTA and CDR2 FQGNSA. Trimming took 2 bases from V and 7 from J, leaving 9 bases between them. The DNA for the CDR3 is TGTGCCAGCAGCTTAACCAGGGTAAATTCACCCCTCCACTTT. As protein: CASSLTRVNSPLHF.

The V gene is TRBV30, the J gene TRBJ1-4; D might be TRBD1 (5 bases). CDR1 is GTSNPN, CDR2 SVGIG, per germline (reference sequence). V lost 2 bases and J lost 2, with 12 bases in between. The CDR3 runs to 15 residues. For the CDR3, the DNA is TGTGCCTGGAGTTCATTGGGGGGGACTAATGAAAAACTGTTTTTT. It specifies CAWSSLGGTNEKLFF.

The CDR3 loop reads CASSLDGGYQPQHF. CDR3 nucleotide sequence: TGTGCCAGCAGCTTGGACGGGGGGTATCAGCCCCAGCATTTT. The rearrangement joins TRBV5-4 to TRBJ1-5; D is possibly TRBD1 (5 bases). Trimming removed 0 bases from V and 5 bases from J, with 9 bases in between. This CDR3 contains 14 residues. Per the germline V gene, CDR1 is SGHNT and CDR2 is YYREEE (reference sequence). Supplemented by reference TRBV5-4 and TRBJ1-5, the full variable domain reads ETGVTQSPTHLIKTRGQQVTLRCSSQSGHNTVSWYQQALGQGPQFIFQYYREEENGRGNFPPRFSGLQFPNYSSELNVNALELDDSALYLCASSLDGGYQPQHFGDGTRLSIL.

This rearrangement joins TRBV15 to TRBJ1-2; 8 bases are shared with TRBD1. Germline values: CDR1 LNHNV, CDR2 YYDKDF (reference sequence). The CDR3 covers 14 residues. V was clipped by 8 bases and J by 1 base; unmatched bases: 6. The CDR3 spells CATGRTGLNYGYTF. The CDR3 DNA is TGTGCCACCGGACGGACAGGGCTTAACTATGGCTACACCTTC.

This clone was found once. This chain connects TRBV27 to TRBJ2-3; D may be TRBD2 (5 bases). The germline gives CDR1 MNHEY, CDR2 SMNVEV (reference sequence). V gave up 3 bases and J gave up 6 bases, with 13 bases separating them. The CDR3 contains 14 residues. The CDR3 nucleotides read TGTGCCAGCAGTTTGGGTAGCGTCGGGGATACGCAGTATTTT. Amino acids: CASSLGSVGDTQYF.